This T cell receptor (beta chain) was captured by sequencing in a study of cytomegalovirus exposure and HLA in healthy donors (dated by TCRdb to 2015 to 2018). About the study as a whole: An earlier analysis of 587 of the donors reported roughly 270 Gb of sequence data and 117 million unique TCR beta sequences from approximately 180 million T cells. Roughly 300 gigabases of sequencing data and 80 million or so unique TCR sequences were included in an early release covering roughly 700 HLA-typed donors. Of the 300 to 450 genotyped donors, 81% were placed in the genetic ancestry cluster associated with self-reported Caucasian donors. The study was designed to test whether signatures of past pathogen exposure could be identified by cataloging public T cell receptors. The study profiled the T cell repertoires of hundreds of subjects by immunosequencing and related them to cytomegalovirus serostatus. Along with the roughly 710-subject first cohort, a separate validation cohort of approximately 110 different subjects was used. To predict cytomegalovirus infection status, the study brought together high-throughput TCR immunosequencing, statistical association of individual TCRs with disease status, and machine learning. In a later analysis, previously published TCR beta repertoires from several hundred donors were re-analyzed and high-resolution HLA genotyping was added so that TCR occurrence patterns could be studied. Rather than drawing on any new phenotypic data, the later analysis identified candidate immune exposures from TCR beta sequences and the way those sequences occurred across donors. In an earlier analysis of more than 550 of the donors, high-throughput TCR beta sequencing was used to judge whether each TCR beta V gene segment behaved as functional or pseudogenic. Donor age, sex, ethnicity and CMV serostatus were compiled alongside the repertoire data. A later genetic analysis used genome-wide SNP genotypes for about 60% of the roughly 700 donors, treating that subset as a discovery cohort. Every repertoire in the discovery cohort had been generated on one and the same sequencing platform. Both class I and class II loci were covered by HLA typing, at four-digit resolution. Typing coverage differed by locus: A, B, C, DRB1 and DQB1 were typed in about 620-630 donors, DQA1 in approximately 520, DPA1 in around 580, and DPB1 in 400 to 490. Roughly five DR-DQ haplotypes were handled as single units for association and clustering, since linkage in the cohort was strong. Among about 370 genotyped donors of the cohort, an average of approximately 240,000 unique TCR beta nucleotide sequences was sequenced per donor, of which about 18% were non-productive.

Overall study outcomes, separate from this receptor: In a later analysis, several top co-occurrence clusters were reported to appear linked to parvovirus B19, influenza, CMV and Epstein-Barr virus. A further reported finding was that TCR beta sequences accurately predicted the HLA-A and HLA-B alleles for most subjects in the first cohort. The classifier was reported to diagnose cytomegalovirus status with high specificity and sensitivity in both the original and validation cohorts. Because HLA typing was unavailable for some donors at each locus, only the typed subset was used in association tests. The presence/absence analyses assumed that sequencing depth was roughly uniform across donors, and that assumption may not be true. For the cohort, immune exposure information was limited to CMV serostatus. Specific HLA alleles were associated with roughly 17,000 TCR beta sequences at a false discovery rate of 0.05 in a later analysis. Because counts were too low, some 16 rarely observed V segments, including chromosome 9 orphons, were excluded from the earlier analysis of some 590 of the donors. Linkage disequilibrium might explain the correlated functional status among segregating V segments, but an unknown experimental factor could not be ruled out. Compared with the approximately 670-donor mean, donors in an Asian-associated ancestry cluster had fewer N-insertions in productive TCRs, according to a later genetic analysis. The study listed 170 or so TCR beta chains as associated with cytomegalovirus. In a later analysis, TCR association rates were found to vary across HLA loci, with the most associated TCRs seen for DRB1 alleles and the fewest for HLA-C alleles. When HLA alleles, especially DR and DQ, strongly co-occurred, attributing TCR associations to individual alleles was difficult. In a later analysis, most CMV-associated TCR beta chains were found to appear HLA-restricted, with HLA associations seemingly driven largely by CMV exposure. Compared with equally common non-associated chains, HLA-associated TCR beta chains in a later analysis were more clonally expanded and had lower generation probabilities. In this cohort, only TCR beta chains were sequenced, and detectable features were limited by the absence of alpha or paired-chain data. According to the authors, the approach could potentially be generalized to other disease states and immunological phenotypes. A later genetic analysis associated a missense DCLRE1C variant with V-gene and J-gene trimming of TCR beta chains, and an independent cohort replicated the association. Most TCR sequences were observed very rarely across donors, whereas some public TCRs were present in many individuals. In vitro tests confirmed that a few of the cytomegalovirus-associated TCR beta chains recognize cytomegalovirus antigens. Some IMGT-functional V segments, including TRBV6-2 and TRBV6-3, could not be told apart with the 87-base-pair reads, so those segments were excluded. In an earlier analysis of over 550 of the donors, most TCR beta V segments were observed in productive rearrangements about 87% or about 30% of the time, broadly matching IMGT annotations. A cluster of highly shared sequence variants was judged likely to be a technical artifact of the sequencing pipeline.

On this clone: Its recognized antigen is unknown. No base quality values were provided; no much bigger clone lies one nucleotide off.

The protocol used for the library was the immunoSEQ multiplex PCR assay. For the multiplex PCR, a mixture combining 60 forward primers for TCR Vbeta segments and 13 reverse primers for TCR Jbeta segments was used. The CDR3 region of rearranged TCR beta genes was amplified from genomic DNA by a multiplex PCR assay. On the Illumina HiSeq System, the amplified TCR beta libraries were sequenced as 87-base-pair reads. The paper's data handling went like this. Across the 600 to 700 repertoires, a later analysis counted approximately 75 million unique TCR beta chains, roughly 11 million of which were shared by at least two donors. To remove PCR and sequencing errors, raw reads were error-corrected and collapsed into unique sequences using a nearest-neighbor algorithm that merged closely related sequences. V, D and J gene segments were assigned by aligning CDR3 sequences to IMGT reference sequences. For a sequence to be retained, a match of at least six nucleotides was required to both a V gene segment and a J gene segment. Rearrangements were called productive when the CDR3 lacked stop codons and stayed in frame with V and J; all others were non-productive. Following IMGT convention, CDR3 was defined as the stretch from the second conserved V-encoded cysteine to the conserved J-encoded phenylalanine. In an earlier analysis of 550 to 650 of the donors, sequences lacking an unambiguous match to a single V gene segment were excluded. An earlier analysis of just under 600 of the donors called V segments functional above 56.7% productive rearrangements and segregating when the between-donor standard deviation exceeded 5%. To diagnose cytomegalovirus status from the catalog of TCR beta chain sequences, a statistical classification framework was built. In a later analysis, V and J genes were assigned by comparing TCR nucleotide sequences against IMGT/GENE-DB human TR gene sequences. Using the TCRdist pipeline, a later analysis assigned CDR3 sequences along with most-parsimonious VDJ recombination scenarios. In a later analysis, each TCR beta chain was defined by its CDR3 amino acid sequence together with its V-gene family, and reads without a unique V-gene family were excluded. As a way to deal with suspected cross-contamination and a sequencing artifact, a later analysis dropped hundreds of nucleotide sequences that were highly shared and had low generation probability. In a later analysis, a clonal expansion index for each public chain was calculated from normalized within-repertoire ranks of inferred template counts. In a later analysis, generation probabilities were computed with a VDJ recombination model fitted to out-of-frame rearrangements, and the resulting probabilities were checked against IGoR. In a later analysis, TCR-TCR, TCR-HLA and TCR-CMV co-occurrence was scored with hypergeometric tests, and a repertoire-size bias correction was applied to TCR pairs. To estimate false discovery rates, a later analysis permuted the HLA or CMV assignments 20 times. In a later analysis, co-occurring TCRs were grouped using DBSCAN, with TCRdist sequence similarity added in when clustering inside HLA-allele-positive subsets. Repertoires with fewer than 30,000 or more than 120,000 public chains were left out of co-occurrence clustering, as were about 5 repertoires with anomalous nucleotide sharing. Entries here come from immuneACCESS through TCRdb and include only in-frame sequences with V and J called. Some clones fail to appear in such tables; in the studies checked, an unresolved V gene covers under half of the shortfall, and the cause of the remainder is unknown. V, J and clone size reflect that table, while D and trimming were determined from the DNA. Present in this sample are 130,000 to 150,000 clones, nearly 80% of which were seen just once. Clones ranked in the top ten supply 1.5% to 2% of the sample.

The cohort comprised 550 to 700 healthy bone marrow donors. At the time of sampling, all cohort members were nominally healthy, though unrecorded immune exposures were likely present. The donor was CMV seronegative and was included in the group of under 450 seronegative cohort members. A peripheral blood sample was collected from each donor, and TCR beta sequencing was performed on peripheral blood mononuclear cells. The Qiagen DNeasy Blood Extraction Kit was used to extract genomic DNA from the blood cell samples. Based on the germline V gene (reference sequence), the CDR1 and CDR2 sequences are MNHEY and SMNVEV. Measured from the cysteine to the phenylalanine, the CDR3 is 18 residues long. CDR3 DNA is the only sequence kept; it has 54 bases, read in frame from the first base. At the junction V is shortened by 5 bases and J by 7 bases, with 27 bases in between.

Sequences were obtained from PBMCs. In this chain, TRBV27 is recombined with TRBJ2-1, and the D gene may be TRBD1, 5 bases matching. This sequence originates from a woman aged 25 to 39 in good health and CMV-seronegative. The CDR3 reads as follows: CASSPQAFSSGAGNEQFF. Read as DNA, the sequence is TGTGCCAGCAGTCCCCAGGCCTTTAGTAGTGGGGCAGGGAATGAGCAGTTCTTC.